These T cell receptor beta chains were read from a single sample in a study of blood T cell repertoires in COVID-19. Method: immunoSEQ multiplex PCR; TCRdb's copy keeps in-frame clones and lacks some. The profile shows some 150,000 clones, around 90% of them singletons. The specimen sequenced was peripheral blood. Receptors originate from an older woman with active or convalescent COVID-19. Both conserved end residues are part of each CDR3. The order of the fields is V gene, J gene, D gene, CDR3 protein. A D gene is named only where the DNA matches it firmly.

TRBV6-6,TRBJ1-1,TRBD1,CASSLKRTGPPTEAFF
TRBV15,TRBJ2-7,TRBD1,CATSRDPGTGVYYEQYF
TRBV11-2,TRBJ2-1,-,CASSSQGNVNEQFF
TRBV19,TRBJ1-2,-,CASSPRQASDYGYTF
TRBV11-2,TRBJ1-3,-,CASSLDRAGNTIYF
TRBV6-4,TRBJ2-3,TRBD2,CASSGSSAGAQYF
TRBV18,TRBJ2-7,TRBD2,CASSAYSGTSYEQYF
TRBV7-9,TRBJ2-5,TRBD2,CASSFGGAGTETQYF
TRBV2,TRBJ1-3,-,CASSEQGFSGNTIYF
TRBV19,TRBJ1-3,TRBD1,CASSELGQGPGNTIYF
TRBV19,TRBJ2-1,TRBD1,CASSIGTGGPHEQFF
TRBV3-1/TRBV3-2,TRBJ1-5,-,CASSQDGLENQPQHF
TRBV2,TRBJ2-2,TRBD1,CASSLTGGDTGELFF
TRBV3-1/TRBV3-2,TRBJ1-5,-,CASSQDWSPDQPQHF
TRBV7-8,TRBJ1-1,TRBD1,CASSRGGTGVMNTEAFF
TRBV18,TRBJ2-3,TRBD1,CASRVTGGAPDTQYF
TRBV18,TRBJ1-2,-,CASSPGEGESGYTF
TRBV7-2,TRBJ1-3,-,CASSRGGPSSGNTIYF
TRBV6-5,TRBJ2-5,-,CASSDSTETQYF
TRBV19,TRBJ2-3,TRBD2,CASSMGKGSGGSTDTQYF
TRBV4-1,TRBJ2-7,TRBD2,CASSQPTSGSSYEQYF
TRBV28,TRBJ1-3,-,CASSFAGDPSGNTIYF
TRBV30,TRBJ1-1,-,CAWSYRVNTEAFF
TRBV2,TRBJ2-2,-,CASSRVKIGELFF
TRBV27,TRBJ2-5,TRBD2,CASSPRLSGGETQYF
TRBV30,TRBJ1-6,TRBD1,CAWRSFRDRDSPLHF
TRBV7-3,TRBJ2-1,TRBD2,CASSSPSGGAPGLANEQFF
TRBV6-2/TRBV6-3,TRBJ2-3,TRBD2,CASSYSRLAGRDTQYF
TRBV12-5,TRBJ1-2,TRBD1,CASGLTTGQGSGYTF
TRBV9,TRBJ2-1,TRBD2,CASSPSTSSSYNEQFF
TRBV11-2,TRBJ1-3,TRBD1,CASARDRVDTIYF
TRBV4-1,TRBJ1-1,-,CASSPVLQVFMNTEAFF
TRBV4-3,TRBJ1-3,TRBD1,CASSQDGTASGNTIYF
TRBV9,TRBJ2-7,-,CASSADEGGLGGEQYF
TRBV5-1,TRBJ2-2,TRBD2,CASSYGTSGVGELFF
TRBV6-5,TRBJ1-2,TRBD1,CASQEAGGNYGYTF
TRBV5-1,TRBJ2-5,-,CASSLGGGGRETQYF
TRBV29-1,TRBJ1-3,-,CSAGGELGNTIYF
TRBV7-9,TRBJ1-2,-,CASSLSYGLGANYGYTF
TRBV25-1,TRBJ2-1,TRBD2,CASSDWASGYNEQFF
TRBV6-1,TRBJ1-5,-,CASSGGAGRSNQPQHF
TRBV6-6,TRBJ1-4,TRBD1,CASSYSGTGYEKLFF
TRBV7-9,TRBJ2-3,TRBD2,CASSQTRTRFTDTQYF
TRBV19,TRBJ1-2,-,CASADPGQLGMPNF
TRBV11-2,TRBJ1-2,-,CASSSFSGATYGYTF
TRBV5-4,TRBJ1-3,TRBD1,CASSMGQGNTIYF
TRBV3-1/TRBV3-2,TRBJ2-5,TRBD2,CASSLGLAGVETQYF
TRBV6-2/TRBV6-3,TRBJ2-3,TRBD2,CASSAGLVLADTQYF
TRBV29-1,TRBJ1-1,-,CSVEVLREAFF
TRBV18,TRBJ1-1,-,CASSAYTGFGTEAFF
TRBV11-2,TRBJ1-1,-,CASSPPTDKAFF